A single sample gave rise to the 19 T cell receptor beta chains below, sequenced in a study of T cell repertoires in urothelial bladder cancer. Repertoires were generated with immunoSEQ multiplex PCR, while TCRdb's copy carries only in-frame clones and drops some. The table shows around 11,000 clones, with roughly 72% occurring only once. Input material: tumor-infiltrating cells from bladder cancer. All receptors derive from a human donor with a benign inflammatory bladder lesion.

The CDR3 nucleotides read TGTGCCAGCAGCTTATGGGACTCACAGACCTACGAGCAGTACTTC. Encoded protein: CASSLWDSQTYEQYF. The chain carries TRBV7-9 and TRBJ2-7; possible D gene TRBD2, 6 bases. Trimming cost V 2 bases and J 2 bases, with 13 bases left between them. The CDR3 has 15 residues. In germline, CDR1 is SEHNR, CDR2 FQNEAQ (reference sequence).

The chain carries TRBV7-3 and TRBJ2-2; TRBD1 or TRBD2 may be the D gene (6 bases each). Germline assignment: CDR1 SGHTA and CDR2 FQGTGA. The CDR3 totals 15 residues. Trimming took off 7 bases at V and 0 bases at J, with 12 bases between the two ends. For the CDR3, the DNA is TGTGCCAGCACCCTAGGGGGGTCGAACACCGGGGAGCTGTTTTTT. Translated, it gives CASTLGGSNTGELFF.

The chain is built from TRBV5-1 and TRBJ1-1; D is undetermined. The CDR3 length is 16 residues. The V end lost 0 bases, the J end lost 5 bases, and 17 bases lay between the germline ends. Germline loops: CDR1 SGHRS, CDR2 YFSETQ. The CDR3 sequence is CASSLEGRTRRTEAFF. In DNA, the CDR3 is TGCGCCAGCAGCTTGGAAGGGAGAACACGTAGGACTGAAGCTTTCTTT. Variable domain in full (rest from reference TRBV5-1 and TRBJ1-1): KAGVTQTPRYLIKTRGQQVTLSCSPISGHRSVSWYQQTPGQGLQFLFEYFSETQRNKGNFPGRFSGRQFSNSRSEMNVSTLELGDSALYLCASSLEGRTRRTEAFFGQGTRLTVV.

This chain connects TRBV19 to TRBJ2-3; possibly TRBD1 for D (6 bases). The CDR3 is 15 residues long. V dropped 5 bases and J dropped 1 base, with 13 bases sitting between them. The germline V gene has CDR1 LNHDA and CDR2 SQIVND (reference sequence). CDR3 region: CASSETGIGTDTQYF. CDR3 bases: TGTGCCAGTAGTGAAACAGGGATTGGCACAGATACGCAGTATTTT.

The V and J genes are TRBV14 and TRBJ2-6, with 8 bases identical to TRBD1. The V gene end was trimmed by 3 bases and the J gene end by 3 bases; junction bases not matched to a gene: 7. The CDR3 extends over 17 amino acids. Germline V gene data show CDR1 as SGHDN and CDR2 as FVKESK. CDR3 in DNA: TGTGCCAGCAGCCACTCCGGACAGGGAGGTGGGGCCAACGTCCTGACTTTC. Translated, it gives CASSHSGQGGGANVLTF.

V and J are TRBV27 and TRBJ2-1; the D gene is possibly TRBD1 (7 bases). CDR3 length: 15 amino acids. The V end lost 2 bases, the J end lost 5 bases, and 13 bases lay between the germline ends. The germline gives CDR1 MNHEY, CDR2 SMNVEV (reference sequence). CDR3 DNA sequence: TGTGCCAGCAGTTTAGGCCAGGGGGGAAACAATGAGCAGTTCTTC. Its translation: CASSLGQGGNNEQFF.

V gene TRBV5-1 combines with J gene TRBJ2-2; D unresolved. Trimming stripped 5 bases from V and 7 bases from J, with 12 bases between. This CDR3 has 13 amino acids. Germline V CDR1 and CDR2: SGHRS, YFSETQ. CDR3 DNA sequence: TGCGCCAGCAGGAACGGGCAAAACGGGGAGCTGTTTTTT. Its translation is CASRNGQNGELFF.

Remarks on this clone: This CDR3 is also generated by other DNA sequences in the sample. The genes are TRBV6-6 and TRBJ2-2, with D unclear. The germline gives CDR1 MNHNY, CDR2 SVGAGI (reference sequence). Deletions cut 7 bases from V and 0 bases from J, with 6 bases between. The length of the CDR3 is 13 residues. In DNA, the CDR3 is TGTGCCAGCAAGGGTTCGAACACCGGGGAGCTGTTTTTT. Its protein product is CASKGSNTGELFF.

This chain joins TRBV11-2 and TRBJ2-3, with D possibly matching TRBD1 (5 bases). V shed 2 bases and J shed 1 base, with 10 bases lying between them. The CDR3 sequence is 15 residues long. Germline V gene sequence: CDR1 SGHAT, CDR2 FQNNGV. This CDR3 reads CASSLNRFGTDTQYF. Here the CDR3 DNA reads TGTGCCAGCAGCTTAAACAGGTTCGGCACAGATACGCAGTATTTT.

This clone qualifies as medium-sized. J is TRBJ2-7 and V is TRBV4-1; maybe TRBD2 (7 bases). Germline V gives CDR1 MGHRA, CDR2 YSYEKL. The CDR3 covers 15 residues. V was clipped by 5 bases and J by 2 bases, with 16 bases between them. The CDR3: CASSAAGHDPYEQYF. The CDR3 DNA is TGCGCCAGCAGCGCAGCGGGACACGACCCCTACGAGCAGTACTTC.

The V and J genes are TRBV19 and TRBJ2-3, with D perhaps TRBD1 (5 bases). V was shortened by 1 base and J by 2 bases, with 10 bases between the two germline ends. Germline V lookup: CDR1 LNHDA, CDR2 SQIVND (reference sequence). The CDR3 runs to 15 residues. The CDR3 here is CASSIVKGLTDTQYF. CDR3 DNA sequence: TGTGCCAGTAGTATAGTCAAGGGGCTCACAGATACGCAGTATTTT.

The V and J genes are TRBV19 and TRBJ1-5; D call uncertain. The CDR3 covers 18 residues. Deletions cut 1 base from V and 0 bases from J, with 16 bases between. Germline CDR1 reads LNHDA; CDR2 reads SQIVND (reference sequence). In DNA form, the CDR3 reads TGTGCCAGTAGTATAGGGAGCCTTGGGGAATATAGCAATCAGCCCCAGCATTTT. Protein sequence: CASSIGSLGEYSNQPQHF.

The chain carries TRBV10-2 and TRBJ2-7, with D hard to call. This CDR3 contains 14 residues. V was pared by 7 bases and J by 6 bases, with 19 bases between. Germline V gives CDR1 WSHSY, CDR2 SAAADI. CDR3 nucleotide sequence: TGCGCCAGCATAGATAGCCTTAGGCGTCGCGAGCAGTACTTC. As protein: CASIDSLRRREQYF.

This chain links TRBV15 with TRBJ2-1; TRBD1 matches at 8 bases. The V and J ends lost 6 bases and 4 bases, in that order; junction bases with no gene match: 11. The germline gives CDR1 LNHNV, CDR2 YYDKDF (reference sequence). This CDR3 contains 16 residues. CDR3: CATRRGQANSYNEQFF. CDR3 nucleotide sequence: TGTGCCACCAGACGGGGACAGGCTAACTCATACAATGAGCAGTTCTTC.

The rearrangement joins TRBV6-1 to TRBJ1-5, with D unclear. The CDR3 runs to 13 residues. The V end was cut by 6 bases, the J end by 7 bases, with 13 bases between. Germline V gene sequence: CDR1 MNHNS, CDR2 SASEGT. In nucleotides, the CDR3 is TGTGCCAGCAGGGATTCGGTAAACCAGCCCCAGCATTTT. Translation gives CASRDSVNQPQHF.

The J gene is TRBJ1-6, the V gene TRBV5-1; 7 bases map to TRBD1. Germline V CDR1 and CDR2: SGHRS, YFSETQ. This CDR3 spans 13 amino acids. Trimming took 0 bases from V and 10 from J; bases not matched to a gene: 1. CDR3 in DNA: TGCGCCAGCAGCTTGGACAGGGGATCACCCCTCCACTTT. Protein product: CASSLDRGSPLHF. Full variable domain (missing parts from reference TRBV5-1 and TRBJ1-6): KAGVTQTPRYLIKTRGQQVTLSCSPISGHRSVSWYQQTPGQGLQFLFEYFSETQRNKGNFPGRFSGRQFSNSRSEMNVSTLELGDSALYLCASSLDRGSPLHFGNGTRLTVT.

This clone came up a few times. The V and J genes are TRBV25-1 and TRBJ1-3; TRBD1 matches 7 bases. J gave up 4 bases and V 6 bases, and 12 bases lay outside the gene matches. The CDR3 is 16 residues long. Germline-derived CDR1 and CDR2 are MGHDK and SYGVNS. Here the CDR3 reads CASSRQGTGSGNTIYF. CDR3 sequence (DNA): TGTGCCAGCAGCAGACAGGGTACGGGATCCGGAAACACCATATATTTT.

The chain uses TRBV4-1 and TRBJ2-4; D call uncertain. Germline-derived CDR1 and CDR2 are MGHRA and YSYEKL. V lost 3 bases and J lost 0, with 9 bases in between. The CDR3 is 15 amino acids. The CDR3 loop is CASSHPLRAKNIQYF. The CDR3 DNA reads as TGCGCCAGCAGCCACCCCCTGAGAGCCAAAAACATTCAGTACTTC.

This clone has just one count. The rearrangement links TRBV7-2 to TRBJ1-2, with TRBD1 matching over 7 bases. The CDR3 has 16 residues. V lost 5 bases to trimming and J lost 4 bases; unmatched junction nucleotides: 13. Germline-derived CDR1 and CDR2 are SGHTA and FQGNSA. The CDR3 bases are TGTGCCAGCAGCCAAAATATGGGCGGGACAGCCTATGGCTACACCTTC. Translating gives CASSQNMGGTAYGYTF.